This passage covers 23 T cell receptor beta chains from one sample sequenced in a study of blood T cell repertoires in COVID-19. Only in-frame clones appear in the TCRdb table, and some are missing; sequencing was by immunoSEQ multiplex PCR. The table lists under 250,000 clones, around four fifths of them singletons, with 4.5% to 5.5% in the top ten. Sequencing used peripheral blood. Every receptor here comes from a woman in her fifties or sixties who had recovered from COVID-19.

V and J are TRBV7-8 and TRBJ2-7; D not resolved. The V gene lost 1 base and the J gene lost 2 bases, with 9 bases spanning the gap. CDR3 length: 14 amino acids. Per germline, CDR1 SGHVS and CDR2 FQNEAQ. The CDR3 coding sequence is TGTGCCAGCAGCTTAGACTTTACCCCCTACGAGCAGTACTTC. Translation gives CASSLDFTPYEQYF.

Concerning this clone: Relative to the germline gene, one junction end is altered; a read error may explain this. The chain recombines TRBV7-7 with TRBJ2-7; D is uncertain. The germline V gene has CDR1 SSHAT and CDR2 FNYEAQ (reference sequence). There are 15 residues in the CDR3. CDR3 sequence (DNA): TGTGCTAGCAGCTTAGGTATCGGTAGAGGCTACGAGCAGTACTTC. It encodes CASSLGIGRGYEQYF.

This chain uses TRBV5-1 with TRBJ1-1; D gene unclear. CDR1 is SGHRS and CDR2 is YFSETQ in the germline V gene. CDR3 size: 13 residues. Trimming stripped 0 bases from V and 0 bases from J, with 3 bases between. This CDR3 reads CASSLAVNTEAFF. The CDR3, as DNA: TGCGCCAGCAGCTTGGCGGTGAACACTGAAGCTTTCTTT.

The chain joins TRBV5-1 to TRBJ1-1; 7 positions agree with TRBD1. With 3 bases clipped from V and 5 bases from J, the junction kept 4 bases outside the gene matches. Germline V gene sequence: CDR1 SGHRS, CDR2 YFSETQ. The CDR3 consists of 13 residues. The CDR3 loop reads CASSWDSGTEAFF. The CDR3, as DNA: TGCGCCAGCAGCTGGGACAGCGGAACTGAAGCTTTCTTT.

V usage is TRBV29-1 and J usage is TRBJ1-3; 8 nucleotides align to TRBD1. The CDR3 spans 15 residues. Losses at the gene ends were 3 bases for V and 3 bases for J; bases not matched to a gene: 7. Germline CDR1 reads SQVTM; CDR2 reads ANQGSEA. CDR3 in amino acids: CSVEPGQGGGNTIYF. As DNA, the CDR3 is TGCAGCGTTGAGCCAGGACAGGGCGGTGGAAACACCATATATTTT.

The chain is built from TRBV24-1 and TRBJ1-5; D unclear. The CDR3 runs 13 residues. V lost 4 bases to trimming and J lost 6 bases, with 9 bases between them. Germline V gene data show CDR1 as KGHDR and CDR2 as SFDVKD. CDR3 in DNA: TGTGCCACCAGTGACCTTTCGGGTCAGCCCCAGCATTTT. It translates to CATSDLSGQPQHF.

This clone was recorded only once. This chain connects TRBV15 to TRBJ2-5, with D possibly being TRBD2 (6 bases). The CDR3 extends over 15 amino acids. V was pared by 0 bases and J by 2 bases, with 10 bases between. Germline V gene data show CDR1 as LNHNV and CDR2 as YYDKDF (reference sequence). The CDR3 region is CATSRDSAGQETQYF. CDR3 coding DNA: TGTGCCACCAGCAGAGATTCGGCGGGGCAAGAGACCCAGTACTTC.

This chain uses TRBV3-1 (or the pseudogene TRBV3-2) with TRBJ1-2; maybe TRBD1 (6 bases). V gave up 3 bases and J gave up 2 bases, with 16 bases separating them. The CDR3 covers 16 residues. Germline CDR1 and CDR2: LGHDT and YNNKEL (reference sequence). CDR3: CASSHGPGHPNYGYTF. The DNA for the CDR3 is TGTGCCAGCAGCCACGGGCCGGGACACCCGAACTATGGCTACACCTTC.

This clone appeared once. This rearrangement joins TRBV18 to TRBJ2-4; TRBD2 matches 9 bases. The V gene end was trimmed by 1 base and the J gene end by 4 bases; junction bases not matched to a gene: 5. The germline V gene encodes CDR1 KGHSH and CDR2 LQKENI. There are 16 residues in the CDR3. In DNA, the CDR3 is TGTGCCAGCTCACCACGGTCTAGCGGGGAAAAAAACATTCAGTACTTC. Translating it yields CASSPRSSGEKNIQYF.

V and J are TRBV6-4 and TRBJ1-1; the match to TRBD1 covers 7 bases. The germline CDR1 and CDR2 sequences are MRHNA and SNTAGT. The CDR3 is made up of 15 amino acids. Trimming removed 5 bases from V and 0 bases from J; junction bases left unmatched: 6. CDR3 coding DNA: TGTGCCAGCAGTCGGGACAGCATGATGAACACTGAAGCTTTCTTT. Encoded protein: CASSRDSMMNTEAFF.

This chain joins TRBV2 and TRBJ2-2; D possibly corresponds to TRBD2 (6 bases). The CDR3 loop spans 14 amino acids. Trimming took off 5 bases at V and 3 bases at J, with 10 bases between the two ends. Per germline, CDR1 SNHLY and CDR2 FYNNEI. The CDR3 nucleotides are TGTGCCAGCAGTAGACTAGAAGACACCGGGGAGCTGTTTTTT. Translated, it gives CASSRLEDTGELFF.

By frequency in the sample, this clone is large. The V and J genes are TRBV9 and TRBJ1-1; the D gene is possibly TRBD1 (5 bases). CDR1 and CDR2 from the germline V gene are SGDLS and YYNGEE. The CDR3 has 12 residues. Trimming took 6 bases from V and 8 from J, leaving 14 bases between them. The CDR3 sequence: CASTSRQGEAFF. In nucleotides, the CDR3 is TGTGCCAGCACTTCCAGGCAGGGAGAAGCTTTCTTT.

The chain carries TRBV5-8 and TRBJ2-1, with a possible D match to TRBD2 (7 bases). CDR1 and CDR2 from the germline V gene are SGHTS and YDEGEE. Deletions cut 4 bases from V and 1 base from J, with 12 bases between. This CDR3 has 15 residues. The CDR3 loop reads CASSRGGGSYNEQFF. CDR3 nucleotide sequence: TGTGCCAGCAGCAGGGGGGGCGGGTCCTACAATGAGCAGTTCTTC.

This clone was seen only once. The genes are TRBV6-1 and TRBJ2-1; 11 nucleotides agree with TRBD1. CDR1 is MNHNS, CDR2 SASEGT, per germline. The CDR3 extends over 16 amino acids. V lost 3 bases, J lost 5 bases, and 6 bases stayed unmatched. The CDR3 sequence is CASSDLGQGADNEQFF. The DNA of the CDR3 is TGTGCCAGCAGTGACCTTGGACAGGGGGCGGACAATGAGCAGTTCTTC.

The rearrangement joins TRBV6-2 or TRBV6-3 to TRBJ2-4; TRBD1 might be the D (5 bases). Germline CDR1 is MNHEY and CDR2 is SVGEGT. The CDR3 length is 13 residues. Trimming took off 4 bases at V and 5 bases at J, with 9 bases between the two ends. The CDR3 bases are TGTGCCAGCAGTTCAGGGCCTGAAAACATTCAGTACTTC. Its translation: CASSSGPENIQYF.

The chain carries TRBV18 and TRBJ2-1, with 11 bases aligning to TRBD2. The CDR3 sequence is 15 residues long. With 3 bases clipped from V and 6 bases from J, the junction kept 4 bases outside the gene matches. The germline CDR1 and CDR2 sequences are KGHSH and LQKENI. CDR3: CASSPLAGGFNEQFF. The CDR3 DNA sequence: TGTGCCAGCTCACCCCTAGCGGGGGGCTTCAATGAGCAGTTCTTC.

The V and J genes are TRBV19 and TRBJ2-7, with 7 bases lining up with TRBD2. Germline lookup yields CDR1 LNHDA and CDR2 SQIVND (reference sequence). The CDR3 is 15 amino acids. V shed 6 bases, J shed 1 base, and the junction held 9 bases outside the gene matches. The CDR3: CASSQRGDRSYEQYF. The CDR3 DNA reads TGTGCCAGTAGCCAACGGGGGGACCGGTCCTACGAGCAGTACTTC.

The chain carries TRBV4-1 and TRBJ1-4, with D maybe TRBD1 (5 bases). Germline CDR1 MGHRA, CDR2 YSYEKL. There are 15 residues in the CDR3. The V end lost 4 bases, the J end lost 6 bases, and 15 bases lay between the germline ends. CDR3 sequence reads: CASSLENRIYEKLFF. Here the CDR3 DNA reads TGCGCCAGCAGCCTCGAAAACAGGATCTATGAAAAACTGTTTTTT.

The gene calls are TRBV5-5 and TRBJ1-2; D not resolved. Germline CDR1 SGHKS, CDR2 YYEKEE (reference sequence). The length of the CDR3 is 14 residues. V lost 0 bases to trimming and J lost 2 bases, with 8 bases between them. CDR3 loop: CASSLAFGNYGYTF. CDR3 DNA sequence: TGTGCCAGCAGCTTGGCCTTCGGGAACTATGGCTACACCTTC. Complete variable domain (other parts from reference TRBV5-5 and TRBJ1-2): DAGVTQSPTHLIKTRGQQVTLRCSPISGHKSVSWYQQVLGQGPQFIFQYYEKEERGRGNFPDRFSARQFPNYSSELNVNALLLGDSALYLCASSLAFGNYGYTFGSGTRLTVV.

The V and J genes are TRBV30 and TRBJ2-1, with TRBD2 identical over 15 bases. Germline CDR1 reads GTSNPN; CDR2 reads SVGIG (reference sequence). The junction had 6 bases not matched to a gene; V was cut back by 3 bases and J by 9 bases. The CDR3 has 15 amino acids. In DNA form, the CDR3 reads TGTGCCTGGAGGAGGACTAGCGGGGGGGCCGGTGAGCAGTTCTTC. Amino acids: CAWRRTSGGAGEQFF.

The chain employs TRBV5-6 and TRBJ1-1; D unclear. The length of the CDR3 is 14 residues. Per germline, CDR1 SGHDT and CDR2 YYEEEE. Trimming pared 0 bases from V and 7 bases from J, leaving 13 bases between. CDR3 region: CASSLALSVFEAFF. CDR3 nucleotide sequence: TGTGCCAGCAGCTTGGCCTTGTCAGTGTTTGAAGCTTTCTTT.

The V call is TRBV2, the J call TRBJ2-3; TRBD2 might be the D (7 bases). The CDR3 has 13 amino acids. Trimming took off 3 bases at V and 5 bases at J, with 9 bases between the two ends. Looked up from germline, CDR1 is SNHLY and CDR2 is FYNNEI. CDR3 DNA: TGTGCCAGCAGTGACGGGGGGCAAGATACGCAGTATTTT. This codes for CASSDGGQDTQYF.

This clone has a single count. The chain couples TRBV2 to TRBJ2-3, with D possibly matching TRBD2 (6 bases). The CDR3 is made up of 17 amino acids. Germline loops: CDR1 SNHLY, CDR2 FYNNEI. Trimming cost V 0 bases and J 1 base, with 14 bases left between them. The CDR3 DNA reads as TGTGCCAGCAGTGAAGCGAATATGTGGGGGGGCACAGATACGCAGTATTTT. Protein sequence: CASSEANMWGGTDTQYF.